Here is one TCR beta chain with its context. The antigen remains unidentified. This entry comes from a study of PD-1 blockade in classical Hodgkin lymphoma. Sequencing used immunoSEQ multiplex PCR; TCRdb keeps in-frame clones, though not all of them. The sample records thousands of clones, about 77% being singletons. Overall study results and limits: No one has yet defined what causes the repertoire differences, which may be disease activity or prior therapy. TCR diversity in CD4+, not CD8+, cells rose significantly by C4D1.

There are 15 residues in the CDR3. CDR1 and CDR2 (germline): MDHEN, SYDVKM. With 6 bases clipped from V and 4 bases from J, the junction kept 7 bases outside the gene matches. Every patient was affected by relapse after autologous stem cell transplantation, while exposure to brentuximab vedotin was not uniform. Purified CD4+ T cells were obtained from thawed PBMCs through magnetic negative selection. This rearrangement joins TRBV28 to TRBJ1-2; 11 nucleotides match TRBD1. The receptor was derived from a human donor with classical Hodgkin lymphoma. The specimen comprised CD4+ T cells from blood, sampled at baseline. CDR3 nucleotide sequence: TGTGCCAGCAGCCGGACAGGGGGCGCTTTCTATGGCTACACCTTC. Translated: CASSRTGGAFYGYTF.